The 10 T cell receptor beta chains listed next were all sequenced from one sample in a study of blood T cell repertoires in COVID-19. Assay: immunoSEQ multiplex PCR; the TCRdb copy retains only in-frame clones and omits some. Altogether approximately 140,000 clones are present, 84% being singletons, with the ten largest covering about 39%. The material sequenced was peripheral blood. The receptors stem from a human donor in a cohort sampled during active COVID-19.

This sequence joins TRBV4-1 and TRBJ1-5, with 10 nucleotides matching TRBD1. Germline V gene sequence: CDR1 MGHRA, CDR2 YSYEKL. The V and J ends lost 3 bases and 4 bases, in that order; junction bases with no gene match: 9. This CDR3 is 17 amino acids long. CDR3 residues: CASSQAETGGRNQPQHF. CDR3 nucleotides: TGCGCCAGCAGCCAGGCAGAGACAGGGGGCCGGAATCAGCCCCAGCATTTT.

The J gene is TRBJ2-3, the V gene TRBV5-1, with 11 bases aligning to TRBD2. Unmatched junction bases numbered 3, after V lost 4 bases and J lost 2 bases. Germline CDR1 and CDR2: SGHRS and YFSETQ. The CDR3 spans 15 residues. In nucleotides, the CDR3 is TGCGCCAGCAGCCATAGCGGGGGGGCCACAGATACGCAGTATTTT. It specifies CASSHSGGATDTQYF.

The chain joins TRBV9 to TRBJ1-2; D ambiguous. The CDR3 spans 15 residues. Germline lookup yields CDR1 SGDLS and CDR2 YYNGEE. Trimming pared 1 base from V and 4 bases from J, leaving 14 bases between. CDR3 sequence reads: CASSVWAGEGYGYTF. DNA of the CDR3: TGTGCCAGCAGCGTATGGGCCGGGGAGGGCTATGGCTACACCTTC.

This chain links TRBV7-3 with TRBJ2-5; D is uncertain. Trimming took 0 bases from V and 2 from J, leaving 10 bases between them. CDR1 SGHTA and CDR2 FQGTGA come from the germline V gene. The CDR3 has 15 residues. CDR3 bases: TGTGCCAGCAGCTTAACGAATACAGTACAAGAGACCCAGTACTTC. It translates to CASSLTNTVQETQYF.

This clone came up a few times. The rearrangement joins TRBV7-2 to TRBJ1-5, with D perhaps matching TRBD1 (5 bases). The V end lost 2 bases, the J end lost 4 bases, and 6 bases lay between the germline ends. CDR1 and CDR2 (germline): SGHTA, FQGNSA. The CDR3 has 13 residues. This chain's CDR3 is CASSLRGNQPQHF. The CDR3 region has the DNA TGTGCCAGCAGCTTACGGGGGAATCAGCCCCAGCATTTT.

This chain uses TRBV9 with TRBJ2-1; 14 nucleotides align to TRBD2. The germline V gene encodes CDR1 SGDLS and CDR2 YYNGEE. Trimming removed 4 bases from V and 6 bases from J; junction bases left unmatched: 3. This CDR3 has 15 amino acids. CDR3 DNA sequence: TGTGCCAGCAGCAGGACTAGCGGGGGGTTCAATGAGCAGTTCTTC. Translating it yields CASSRTSGGFNEQFF. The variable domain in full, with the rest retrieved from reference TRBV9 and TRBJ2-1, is DSGVTQTPKHLITATGQRVTLRCSPRSGDLSVYWYQQSLDQGLQFLIQYYNGEERAKGNILERFSAQQFPDLHSELNLSSLELGDSALYFCASSRTSGGFNEQFFGPGTRLTVL.

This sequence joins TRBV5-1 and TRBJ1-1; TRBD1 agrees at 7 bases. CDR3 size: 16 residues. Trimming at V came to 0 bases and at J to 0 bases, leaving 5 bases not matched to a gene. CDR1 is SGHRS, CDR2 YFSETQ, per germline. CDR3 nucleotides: TGCGCCAGCAGCTTGGGTCCCCAGGGGGTGAACACTGAAGCTTTCTTT. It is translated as CASSLGPQGVNTEAFF.

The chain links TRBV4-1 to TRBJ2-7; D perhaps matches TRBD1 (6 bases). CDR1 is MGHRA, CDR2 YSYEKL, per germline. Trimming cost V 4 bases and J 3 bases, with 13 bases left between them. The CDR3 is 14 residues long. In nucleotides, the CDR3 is TGCGCCAGCAGCCCCGGGACAAGGGGCTACGAGCAGTACTTC. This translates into CASSPGTRGYEQYF.

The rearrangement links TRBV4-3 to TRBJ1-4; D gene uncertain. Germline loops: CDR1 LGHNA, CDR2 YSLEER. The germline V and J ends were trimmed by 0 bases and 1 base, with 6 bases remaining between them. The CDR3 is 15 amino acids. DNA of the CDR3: TGCGCCAGCAGCCAAGATTACAGAACTAATGAAAAACTGTTTTTT. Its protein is CASSQDYRTNEKLFF.

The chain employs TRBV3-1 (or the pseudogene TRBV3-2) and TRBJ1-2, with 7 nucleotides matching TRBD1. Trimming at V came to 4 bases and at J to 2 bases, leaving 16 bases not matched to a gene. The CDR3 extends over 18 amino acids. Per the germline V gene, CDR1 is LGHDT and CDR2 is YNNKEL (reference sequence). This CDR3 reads CASSPRKGAVPGNYGYTF. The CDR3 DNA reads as TGTGCCAGCAGCCCTCGGAAGGGGGCTGTTCCCGGAAACTATGGCTACACCTTC.